This T cell receptor beta chain derives from a study of regulatory T cells in long-lasting Graves disease. Between the trimmed V and J ends, which lost 2 bases and 9 bases, there was a span of 16 bases. There are 14 residues in the CDR3. Germline V gene lookup returns CDR1 MDHEN and CDR2 SYDVKM. PBMCs provided the RNA from which the TCR library was made. About this clonotype: Its antigen is still unknown.

TCRdb analysed the reads with MiXCR anew, one entry per CDR3 protein. Among about 670 distinct CDR3 sequences listed, more than 65% were seen once. Study conclusions and caveats: Persistent-disease Graves' patients showed less TCR diversity than new cases. TRBV28, TRBJ1-2 and TRBJ2-5 were segments that persistent disease favored.

V and J are TRBV28 and TRBJ2-5; possibly TRBD2 for D (6 bases). The source is a female donor with Graves disease. Sequenced here: peripheral blood mononuclear cells (PBMCs), sampled with antithyroid drug treatment, in newly diagnosed or persistent Graves disease (not recorded which). The chain's CDR3 is CASSLEAGGGAQYF. CDR3 in DNA: TGTGCCAGCAGTTTAGAAGCGGGTGGCGGGGCCCAGTACTTC.